A single sample is the source of the 4 T cell receptor beta chains below, sequenced in a study of response to subunit inactivated influenza vaccine. TCRdb independently ran MiXCR on the RT-PCR reads; one entry per CDR3 protein. This table has around 710,000 distinct CDR3 sequences, about 15% appearing once. Sequences were derived from PBMCs from blood, sampled 14 to 15 days before vaccination. The receptor source for this set is a man aged 45-60 years who received an inactivated influenza vaccine.

This clonotype was detected only a few times. The genes are TRBV19 and TRBJ2-2; no clear D gene. Germline V CDR1 and CDR2: LNHDA, SQIVND (reference sequence). V lost 5 bases, J lost 2 bases, and 9 bases lay in between. This CDR3 region has 14 residues. This CDR3 reads CASSRVFNTGELFF. The CDR3 coding sequence is TGTGCCAGTAGTCGGGTTTTCAACACCGGGGAGCTGTTTTTT.

The J gene is TRBJ2-3, the V gene TRBV20-1; maybe TRBD2 (6 bases). The CDR3 loop spans 14 amino acids. With 3 bases removed from V and 2 bases from J, the gap between germline ends came to 12 bases. The V gene's germline CDR1 is DFQATT and CDR2 SNEGSKA (reference sequence). DNA of the CDR3: TGCAGTGCTAGCCGGAGGGCATTCACAGATACGCAGTATTTT. Amino acid sequence: CSASRRAFTDTQYF.

The sample holds a few counts of this clonotype. The rearrangement uses TRBV24-1 and TRBJ2-5; 10 bases agree with TRBD2. V was clipped by 2 bases and J by 3 bases; unmatched bases: 8. This CDR3 contains 17 residues. Germline V CDR1 and CDR2: KGHDR, SFDVKD. CDR3 nucleotides: TGTGCCACCAGTGATTCAGCATCAGGACTAGCGGAAGAGACCCAGTACTTC. Protein: CATSDSASGLAEETQYF.

This clonotype was counted a few times. The chain links TRBV6-1 to TRBJ2-3; D possibly corresponds to TRBD1 (8 bases). V lost 8 bases and J 8 bases, leaving 23 bases between the germline ends. The CDR3 sequence is 15 residues long. Germline CDR1 MNHNS, CDR2 SASEGT. The CDR3 protein is CASGLQGGRVATQYF. The CDR3 DNA is TGTGCCAGCGGACTACAGGGGGGGCGGGTAGCTACGCAGTATTTT.